The source of this T cell receptor beta chain is a study of cytomegalovirus exposure and HLA in healthy donors. Primers for the PCR totalled 60 Vbeta and 13 Jbeta. Profiling relied on immunoSEQ multiplex PCR, and the TCRdb table lists in-frame clones only, not all of them. The table includes about 180,000 clones, approximately 80% detected once. The germline gives CDR1 MNHEY, CDR2 SMNVEV (reference sequence). The CDR3 is 14 residues long. V was cut by 5 bases and J by 5 bases, with 13 bases left in between. This TCR was sampled from a girl aged 2 to 9 in good health and CMV-seropositive. The chain employs TRBV27 and TRBJ2-1; D not resolved. Sequencing was done on a sample of PBMCs. CDR3 sequence reads: CASSAPLKHNEQFF. In nucleotides, the CDR3 is TGTGCCAGCAGTGCGCCGCTTAAACACAATGAGCAGTTCTTC.